Listed here are 13 T cell receptor beta chains from one sample, sequenced in a study of chemoradiotherapy in HPV16-positive cancers. Assay: immunoSEQ multiplex PCR; the TCRdb copy retains only in-frame clones and omits some. The top ten clones hold over 4.5% of a sample with around 23,000 clones, around 90% of them seen once. Sequenced material: blood, taken from a patient who underwent chemoradiotherapy. Receptor source: a human donor with HPV-associated anogenital cancer.

This chain joins TRBV25-1 and TRBJ1-6; D is ambiguous. CDR3 size: 14 residues. Trimming stripped 3 bases from V and 7 bases from J, with 10 bases between. Germline-derived CDR1 and CDR2 are MGHDK and SYGVNS. The CDR3 region is CASSEGSRNSPLHF. The CDR3 bases are TGTGCCAGCAGTGAGGGCTCACGGAATTCACCCCTCCACTTT. Based on the CDR3 plus reference TRBV25-1 and TRBJ1-6, the full variable domain is EADIYQTPRYLVIGTGKKITLECSQTMGHDKMYWYQQDPGMELHLIHYSYGVNSTEKGDLSSESTVSRIRTEHFPLTLESARPSHTSQYLCASSEGSRNSPLHFGNGTRLTVT.

The V call is TRBV6-5, the J call TRBJ1-1; D call uncertain. The CDR3 is made up of 15 amino acids. With 0 bases removed from V and 3 bases from J, the gap between germline ends came to 11 bases. Per the germline V gene, CDR1 is MNHEY and CDR2 is SVGAGI. CDR3 residues: CASSYSRESYTEAFF. The CDR3 coding sequence is TGTGCCAGCAGTTACTCGAGGGAGTCGTACACTGAAGCTTTCTTT.

V and J are TRBV5-4 and TRBJ2-3; 7 bases agree with TRBD2. Per germline, CDR1 SGHNT and CDR2 YYREEE (reference sequence). With V trimmed by 5 bases and J by 0 bases, 6 bases remained unmatched. The CDR3 is 15 residues long. The CDR3 DNA reads as TGTGCCAGCAGACAATCGGGACTAAGCACAGATACGCAGTATTTT. Protein: CASRQSGLSTDTQYF.

The chain links TRBV27 to TRBJ2-7, with D tentatively TRBD1 (6 bases). Between the trimmed V and J ends, which lost 2 bases and 0 bases, there was a span of 14 bases. Germline CDR1 is MNHEY and CDR2 is SMNVEV (reference sequence). There are 16 residues in the CDR3. The CDR3 DNA reads TGTGCCAGCAGTTTAAGTTGGGACACCAGCTCCTACGAGCAGTACTTC. Protein: CASSLSWDTSSYEQYF.

The DNA of the CDR3 is TGCGCCAGCAGCCAGCCGGGACAGGGGAGACACACTGAAGCTTTCTTT. This encodes CASSQPGQGRHTEAFF. The rearrangement uses TRBV4-1 and TRBJ1-1; TRBD1 matches at 10 bases. The V and J ends lost 3 bases and 3 bases, in that order; junction bases with no gene match: 7. In germline, CDR1 is MGHRA, CDR2 YSYEKL. CDR3 length: 16 amino acids.

This chain uses TRBV5-6 with TRBJ1-1, with TRBD1 identical over 11 bases. The length of the CDR3 is 16 residues. Trimming cost V 2 bases and J 3 bases; bases outside gene matches: 6. Germline CDR1 SGHDT, CDR2 YYEEEE. The CDR3 loop reads CASSFGQGARDTEAFF. Here the CDR3 DNA reads TGTGCCAGCAGCTTCGGACAGGGGGCGAGGGACACTGAAGCTTTCTTT.

This clone has only a few counts. The chain uses TRBV9 and TRBJ1-1; D is unresolved. V lost 2 bases, J lost 1 base, and 6 bases lay in between. Germline loops: CDR1 SGDLS, CDR2 YYNGEE. This CDR3 spans 13 amino acids. The CDR3: CASSVLTNTEAFF. In DNA form, the CDR3 reads TGTGCCAGCAGCGTCTTAACGAACACTGAAGCTTTCTTT.

V is TRBV10-3 and J is TRBJ1-5; possible D gene TRBD1, 6 bases. The CDR3 spans 15 residues. The ends were cut back, 4 bases at V and 3 bases at J, with 13 bases in the middle. Germline V CDR1 and CDR2: ENHRY, SYGVKD. The CDR3 sequence: CAISGGQRDNQPQHF. The CDR3 DNA reads as TGTGCCATCAGTGGGGGACAAAGAGACAATCAGCCCCAGCATTTT.

V is TRBV27 and J is TRBJ1-1; 7 nucleotides align to TRBD1. V gave up 5 bases and J gave up 5 bases; unmatched junction bases: 11. Germline V gene sequence: CDR1 MNHEY, CDR2 SMNVEV (reference sequence). The CDR3 is made up of 15 amino acids. The CDR3, as DNA: TGTGCCAGCAGTACCCGACAGGGAGGAAATACTGAAGCTTTCTTT. Translated, it gives CASSTRQGGNTEAFF.

The rearrangement joins TRBV14 to TRBJ2-3; TRBD2 aligns across 12 bases. This CDR3 region has 18 residues. Germline CDR1 SGHDN, CDR2 FVKESK. After removal of 3 bases from V and 9 bases from J, the junction contained 16 bases not matched to a gene. This chain's CDR3 is CASSHRRASGGAGRTQYF. As DNA, the CDR3 is TGTGCCAGCAGCCATCGGCGGGCTAGCGGGGGGGCCGGCCGCACGCAGTATTTT. Full variable domain (outside the CDR3, taken from reference TRBV14 and TRBJ2-3): EAGVTQFPSHSVIEKGQTVTLRCDPISGHDNLYWYRRVMGKEIKFLLHFVKESKQDESGMPNNRFLAERTGGTYSTLKVQPAELEDSGVYFCASSHRRASGGAGRTQYFGPGTRLTVL.

In its sample, this clone was seen a few times. The rearrangement links TRBV7-3 to TRBJ2-1, with 8 bases aligning to TRBD1. Germline V gives CDR1 SGHTA, CDR2 FQGTGA. CDR3 size: 15 residues. Losses at the gene ends were 5 bases for V and 0 bases for J; bases not matched to a gene: 3. CDR3 coding DNA: TGTGCCAGCAGCGAACAGGGGGGCTCCTACAATGAGCAGTTCTTC. The encoded protein is CASSEQGGSYNEQFF.

The rearrangement links TRBV6-1 to TRBJ2-1, with TRBD2 matching 10 bases. V gave up 5 bases and J gave up 5 bases; unmatched junction bases: 3. The CDR3 length is 14 residues. Germline-derived CDR1 and CDR2 are MNHNS and SASEGT. The CDR3 DNA is TGTGCCAGCAGTCGCCTAGCGGGGGACAATGAGCAGTTCTTC. Protein product: CASSRLAGDNEQFF.

The rearrangement joins TRBV5-1 to TRBJ2-2, with 7 bases that match TRBD2. Germline V CDR1 and CDR2: SGHRS, YFSETQ. The CDR3 has 14 residues. J lost 7 bases, V lost 9 bases, and 12 bases had no gene match. CDR3 bases: TGCGCCACCGCGCAGGAGCTAGCGGTCGGGGAGCTGTTTTTT. This encodes CATAQELAVGELFF. The full variable domain, with the rest looked up from reference TRBV5-1 and TRBJ2-2, is KAGVTQTPRYLIKTRGQQVTLSCSPISGHRSVSWYQQTPGQGLQFLFEYFSETQRNKGNFPGRFSGRQFSNSRSEMNVSTLELGDSALYLCATAQELAVGELFFGEGSRLTVL.